These 16 T cell receptor beta chains were all obtained from the same sample, sequenced in a study of T cell responses to AZD1222 COVID-19 vaccine. TCRdb keeps only in-frame clones here, not all; method: immunoSEQ multiplex PCR. Seen here are some 98,000 clones, approximately 88% observed once, and the top ten hold 14%. The sample in question was peripheral blood, obtained 28 days after the second AZD1222 dose. The receptors here all came from an adult who received the AZD1222 COVID-19 vaccine.

In its sample, this clone was seen once. This chain links TRBV5-1 with TRBJ1-4; D unclear. The V end lost 3 bases, the J end lost 4 bases, and 10 bases lay between the germline ends. The CDR3 is made up of 14 amino acids. The V gene's germline CDR1 is SGHRS and CDR2 YFSETQ. As DNA, the CDR3 is TGCGCCAGCAGCTCGACGGGCGGTAATGAAAAACTGTTTTTT. Amino acids: CASSSTGGNEKLFF.

This chain connects TRBV9 to TRBJ2-1; TRBD2 agrees at 13 bases. Trimming took 6 bases from V and 4 from J; bases not matched to a gene: 16. CDR1 and CDR2 from the germline V gene are SGDLS and YYNGEE. There are 19 residues in the CDR3. The CDR3 nucleotides are TGTGCCAGCAACAGACAGACCACTAGCGGGAGGGGATCATACAATGAGCAGTTCTTC. Its translation is CASNRQTTSGRGSYNEQFF.

The chain employs TRBV27 and TRBJ2-4; possibly TRBD1 for D (6 bases). The CDR3 loop spans 13 amino acids. V lost 3 bases and J 4 bases, leaving 7 bases between the germline ends. Germline V gene data show CDR1 as MNHEY and CDR2 as SMNVEV (reference sequence). CDR3 amino acids: CASSLRGKNIQYF. For the CDR3, the DNA is TGTGCCAGCAGTTTGAGGGGGAAAAACATTCAGTACTTC.

V usage is TRBV7-9 and J usage is TRBJ1-2; D gene uncertain. Trimming cost V 6 bases and J 0 bases, with 5 bases left between them. The CDR3 totals 12 residues. Looked up from germline, CDR1 is SEHNR and CDR2 is FQNEAQ (reference sequence). In nucleotides, the CDR3 is TGTGCCAGCAGGCCAGCTAACTATGGCTACACCTTC. As protein: CASRPANYGYTF.

The chain recombines TRBV7-9 with TRBJ2-7, with TRBD1 identical over 7 bases. The CDR3 has 12 residues. The trim removed 5 bases at V and 7 bases at J, leaving 5 bases unmatched. CDR1 is SEHNR and CDR2 is FQNEAQ in the germline V gene (reference sequence). The CDR3 is CASSLGQWEQYF. In nucleotides, the CDR3 is TGTGCCAGCAGCCTGGGACAGTGGGAGCAGTACTTC.

This sequence joins TRBV18 and TRBJ1-2, with 7 bases that match TRBD1. The CDR3 has 14 residues. V lost 2 bases and J lost 1; bases outside the gene matches: 1. Germline V lookup: CDR1 KGHSH, CDR2 LQKENI. The CDR3 reads CASSPGQDNYGYTF. CDR3 bases: TGTGCCAGCTCACCAGGACAGGATAACTATGGCTACACCTTC.

The J gene is TRBJ2-2, the V gene TRBV23-1; 10 bases are shared with TRBD2. TRBV23-1 is filed as an ORF, its function uncertain. CDR3 length: 16 residues. V shed 7 bases, J shed 6 bases, and the junction held 11 bases outside the gene matches. The CDR3 region is CASIRLAGVGPGELFF. CDR3 nucleotide sequence: TGCGCCAGCATCAGGCTAGCGGGGGTCGGCCCCGGGGAGCTGTTTTTT.

J is TRBJ2-2 and V is TRBV11-2, with 7 positions matching TRBD2. The J segment lost 0 bases and the V segment lost 5 bases, leaving 6 bases of the junction unmatched. Germline values: CDR1 SGHAT, CDR2 FQNNGV. There are 16 residues in the CDR3. Written as DNA, the CDR3 is TGTGCCAGCAGCACACGCGGGAGTCCGAACACCGGGGAGCTGTTTTTT. Its translation: CASSTRGSPNTGELFF.

V gene TRBV12-3 or TRBV12-4 combines with J gene TRBJ2-6; D unclear. The V end was cut by 6 bases, the J end by 3 bases, with 6 bases between. The CDR3 covers 13 residues. CDR3 amino acids: CASSPGGANVLTF. CDR3 in DNA: TGTGCCAGCAGCCCAGGTGGGGCCAACGTCCTGACTTTC.

This clone was counted ten times or more. This CDR3 reads CASSFSGGELFF. The CDR3 DNA sequence: TGTGCCAGCAGTTTTTCGGGCGGGGAGCTGTTTTTT. The chain links TRBV12-3 or TRBV12-4 to TRBJ2-2, with D uncertain. V gave up 3 bases and J gave up 7 bases, with 6 bases separating them. The CDR3 covers 12 residues.

The V call is TRBV18, the J call TRBJ2-2, with D possibly called TRBD1 or TRBD2 (6 bases each). The germline V gene encodes CDR1 KGHSH and CDR2 LQKENI. The CDR3 sequence is 13 residues long. V was shortened by 2 bases and J by 9 bases, with 10 bases between the two germline ends. CDR3 sequence (DNA): TGTGCCAGCTCACCAAGGAGGGACAGGGAGCTGTTTTTT. It yields the protein CASSPRRDRELFF.

The chain uses TRBV5-1 and TRBJ1-1; 7 bases match TRBD1. The length of the CDR3 is 15 residues. The germline CDR1 and CDR2 sequences are SGHRS and YFSETQ. V gave up 3 bases and J gave up 0 bases; unmatched junction bases: 5. In nucleotides, the CDR3 is TGCGCCAGCAGCTCCGGGACAGTTATGAACACTGAAGCTTTCTTT. Its protein is CASSSGTVMNTEAFF. Drawing the rest from reference TRBV5-1 and TRBJ1-1, the complete variable domain is KAGVTQTPRYLIKTRGQQVTLSCSPISGHRSVSWYQQTPGQGLQFLFEYFSETQRNKGNFPGRFSGRQFSNSRSEMNVSTLELGDSALYLCASSSGTVMNTEAFFGQGTRLTVV.

This rearrangement joins TRBV7-8 to TRBJ2-1, with D perhaps matching TRBD1 (5 bases). Trimming took off 6 bases at V and 6 bases at J, with 15 bases between the two ends. The CDR3 has 14 residues. Per the germline V gene, CDR1 is SGHVS and CDR2 is FQNEAQ. CDR3: CASSERQMGNEQFF. CDR3 nucleotide sequence: TGTGCCAGCAGTGAGCGACAGATGGGCAATGAGCAGTTCTTC. The full variable domain, rest sourced from reference TRBV7-8 and TRBJ2-1, is GAGVSQSPRYKVAKRGQDVALRCDPISGHVSLFWYQQALGQGPEFLTYFQNEAQLDKSGLPSDRFFAERPEGSVSTLKIQRTQQEDSAVYLCASSERQMGNEQFFGPGTRLTVL.

V and J are TRBV27 and TRBJ2-3; TRBD1 or TRBD2 may be the D gene (6 bases each). The CDR3 sequence is 15 residues long. The germline gives CDR1 MNHEY, CDR2 SMNVEV (reference sequence). The ends were cut back, 1 base at V and 3 bases at J, with 11 bases in the middle. In nucleotides, the CDR3 is TGTGCCAGCAGTTTATGGGGGGCCTCTACAGATACGCAGTATTTT. Translated, it gives CASSLWGASTDTQYF.

The chain uses TRBV6-5 and TRBJ1-4; TRBD1 agrees at 7 bases. V gave up 4 bases and J gave up 11 bases; unmatched junction bases: 7. Germline V CDR1 and CDR2: MNHEY, SVGAGI. The CDR3 loop spans 13 amino acids. DNA of the CDR3: TGTGCCAGCAGTTGGAACAGGGGTGAGAAACTGTTTTTT. This codes for CASSWNRGEKLFF.

The CDR3 DNA is TGCGCCAGCAGCCCCGGACTCTCTTTAGGCTATGGCTACACCTTC. Protein: CASSPGLSLGYGYTF. This chain joins TRBV5-1 and TRBJ1-2; the D is unclear. This CDR3 spans 15 amino acids. Germline lookup yields CDR1 SGHRS and CDR2 YFSETQ. Trimming took 4 bases from V and 4 from J, leaving 17 bases between them.